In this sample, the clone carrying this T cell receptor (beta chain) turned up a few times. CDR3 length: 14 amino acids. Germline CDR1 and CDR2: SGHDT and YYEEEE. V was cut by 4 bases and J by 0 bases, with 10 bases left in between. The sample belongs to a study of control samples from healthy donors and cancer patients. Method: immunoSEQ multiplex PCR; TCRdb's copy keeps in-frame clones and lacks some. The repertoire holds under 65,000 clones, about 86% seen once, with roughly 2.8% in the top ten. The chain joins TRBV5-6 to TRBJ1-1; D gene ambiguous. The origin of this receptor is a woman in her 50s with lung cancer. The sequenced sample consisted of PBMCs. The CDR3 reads CASSRSLMNTEAFF. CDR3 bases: TGTGCCAGCAGCCGCAGTTTAATGAACACTGAAGCTTTCTTT. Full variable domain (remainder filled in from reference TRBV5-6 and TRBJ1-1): DAGVTQSPTHLIKTRGQQVTLRCSPKSGHDTVSWYQQALGQGPQFIFQYYEEEERQRGNFPDRFSGHQFPNYSSELNVNALLLGDSALYLCASSRSLMNTEAFFGQGTRLTVV.